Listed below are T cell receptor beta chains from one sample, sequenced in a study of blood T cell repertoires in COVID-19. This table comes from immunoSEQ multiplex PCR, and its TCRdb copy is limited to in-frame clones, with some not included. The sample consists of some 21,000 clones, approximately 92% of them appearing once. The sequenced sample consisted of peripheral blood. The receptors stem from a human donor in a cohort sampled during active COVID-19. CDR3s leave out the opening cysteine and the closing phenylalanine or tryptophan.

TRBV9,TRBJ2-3,ASSLRQGTSTDTQY
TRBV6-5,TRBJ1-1,ASSRTIQGGTEAF
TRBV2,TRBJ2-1,ASSEARGTPRINEQF
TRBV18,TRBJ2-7,ASSPRGTGSYEQY
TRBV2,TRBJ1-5,ASSELYQGGNQPQH
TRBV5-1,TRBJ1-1,ASSRKETGIIMNTEAF
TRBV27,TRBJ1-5,ASSPLTSNQPQH
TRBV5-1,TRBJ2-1,ASSLTSGGAFNEQF
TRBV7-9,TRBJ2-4,ASSSETSDRGLTKNIQY
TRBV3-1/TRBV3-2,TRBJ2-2,ASSGTGITGELF
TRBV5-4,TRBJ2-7,ASSLDPGQSYEQY
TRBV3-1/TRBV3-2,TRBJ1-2,ASSQGGGGVLMGYT
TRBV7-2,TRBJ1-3,ASRRGLISGNTIY
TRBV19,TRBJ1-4,ASSSGAAEKLF
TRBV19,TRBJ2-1,ASSTGQGLSYNEQF
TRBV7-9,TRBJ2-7,ASSTPGQSSYEQY
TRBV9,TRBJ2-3,ASNPEVGEVGDTQY
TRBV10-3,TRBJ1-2,AISEGGDNYGYT
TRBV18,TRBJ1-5,ASSLTGDDQPQH
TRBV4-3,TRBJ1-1,ASSQDKYRGTEAF
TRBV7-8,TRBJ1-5,ASSRLGGGQPQH
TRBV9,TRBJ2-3,ASSVDQGKDTQY
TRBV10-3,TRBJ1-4,AISERGGTNEKLF
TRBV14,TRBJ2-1,ASRGAGLADYNEQF
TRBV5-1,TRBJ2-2,ASSLLQGGITGELF
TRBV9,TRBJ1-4,ASSVDSGGWEKLF
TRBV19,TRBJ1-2,ASTYARGGGYGYT
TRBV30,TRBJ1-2,AWIGGVSPYGYT
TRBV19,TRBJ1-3,ATGGSPGNTIY